The clone carrying this T cell receptor beta chain showed up many times. Its antigen is not identified. The data were obtained in a study of T cells in Graves' hyperthyroidism and ophthalmopathy. In the study overall: The authors collected peripheral blood at initial diagnosis, before any treatment.

Overall study results and limits: Most expanded thyroid clonotypes above 0.001 also appeared in blood. Through a model of 13 V-J features, ophthalmopathy was separated from stable hyperthyroidism.

After removal of 3 bases from V and 2 bases from J, the junction contained 9 bases not matched to a gene. Germline values: CDR1 MNHEY, CDR2 SMNVEV (reference sequence). The CDR3 consists of 16 residues. Amplification targeted TCR beta CDR3 regions from RNA transcripts. First-round RT-PCR of the TCR CDR3 relied on the HTBI primer set. TCRdb re-called the multiplex PCR reads with MiXCR, one entry per CDR3 protein. Of 250,000 to 350,000 distinct CDR3 sequences listed, around 22% are singletons. The rearrangement links TRBV27 to TRBJ1-1; 7 bases are a match to TRBD1. The sequenced sample consisted of blood. This sequence was found in a man aged 25 to 40 with Graves' ophthalmopathy. The CDR3 sequence: CASSFLDRARNTEAFF. The CDR3 region has the DNA TGTGCCAGCAGTTTTCTCGACAGGGCGAGAAACACTGAAGCTTTCTTT.